This T cell receptor (beta chain) derives from a study of neurological immune-mediated disorders. Noted time point: longitudinal time-point 1 (baseline). Unsorted libraries were derived from 2 million PBMCs stored at -80 C. CDR1 is SNHLY, CDR2 FYNNEI, per germline. V was cut by 6 bases and J by 1 base, with 9 bases left in between. The CDR3 extends over 13 amino acids. Synthesis of cDNA used 5'RACE (with 10-nucleotide random UMIs). TCRdb reprocessed the 5' RACE reads via MiXCR and lists one record per CDR3 protein. Of about 49,000 distinct CDR3 sequences in the sample, about 9% are singletons; the top ten hold about 1.6%. This clonotype was detected ten times or more.

Sequenced sample: PBMCs. The rearrangement joins TRBV2 to TRBJ1-1; perhaps TRBD1 as D (5 bases). This TCR was recovered from a woman aged 40 to 50 in good health. DNA of the CDR3: TGTGCCAGCAGCGAGGACACGAACACTGAAGCTTTCTTT. The encoded protein is CASSEDTNTEAFF.